The 19 T cell receptor beta chains below were found in one sample sequenced in a study of shared clonotypes between healthy human individuals. Assay: immunoSEQ multiplex PCR; the TCRdb copy retains only in-frame clones and omits some. The sample shows a few million clones, roughly nine tenths of them seen only once. Sequenced: naive CD4+ T cells sorted from blood. Regarding subset: CD45RA+ positively selected. All receptors come from a man aged 18-30 years in good health.

This rearrangement joins TRBV5-1 to TRBJ2-7; tentatively, D is TRBD1 (6 bases). Trimming left V 0 bases short and J 2 bases short, with 15 bases between. The CDR3 consists of 16 residues. Looked up from germline, CDR1 is SGHRS and CDR2 is YFSETQ. This chain's CDR3 is CASSLDRTAGTYEQYF. The CDR3 DNA is TGCGCCAGCAGCTTGGATCGGACAGCAGGCACCTACGAGCAGTACTTC.

Turning to this clone: Additional DNA sequences in this sample encode the identical CDR3. This chain connects TRBV30 to TRBJ1-3; D uncertain. Germline lookup yields CDR1 GTSNPN and CDR2 SVGIG (reference sequence). Between the trimmed V and J ends, which lost 0 bases and 8 bases, there was a span of 5 bases. The CDR3 runs to 11 residues. The CDR3 here is CAWSVGDTIYF. The CDR3 DNA reads as TGTGCCTGGAGTGTTGGGGACACCATATATTTT.

The chain is built from TRBV6-1 and TRBJ1-4; TRBD1 matches 8 bases. The CDR3 contains 15 residues. The germline gives CDR1 MNHNS, CDR2 SASEGT. Trimming removed 6 bases from V and 4 bases from J; junction bases left unmatched: 7. The CDR3 loop reads CASRGGDRLNEKLFF. CDR3 bases: TGTGCCAGCAGGGGGGGGGACAGGCTTAATGAAAAACTGTTTTTT.

V gene TRBV2 combines with J gene TRBJ1-4; perhaps TRBD1 as D (5 bases). In germline, CDR1 is SNHLY, CDR2 FYNNEI. This CDR3 has 13 residues. Trimming took 9 bases from V and 9 from J, leaving 17 bases between them. The chain's CDR3 is CASGTGEAKKLFF. DNA for the CDR3: TGTGCCAGTGGGACCGGGGAGGCAAAAAAACTGTTTTTT.

This clone has a single count. This sequence joins TRBV5-1 and TRBJ2-6; 9 bases are a match to TRBD2. V lost 0 bases, J lost 4 bases, and 14 bases stayed unmatched. CDR3 size: 20 residues. Germline lookup yields CDR1 SGHRS and CDR2 YFSETQ. The CDR3 reads CASSLAVGGGASGGANVLTF. The CDR3 DNA is TGCGCCAGCAGCTTGGCTGTGGGCGGGGGGGCCTCTGGAGGGGCCAACGTCCTGACTTTC.

This chain uses TRBV9 with TRBJ1-4, with TRBD1 matching 7 bases. This CDR3 comprises 16 residues. Germline-derived CDR1 and CDR2 are SGDLS and YYNGEE. V trimming: 1 base; J trimming: 6 bases; junction bases outside the gene matches: 9. CDR3 in DNA: TGTGCCAGCAGCGTACTTGGGACAGCCTCATATGAAAAACTGTTTTTT. Translating gives CASSVLGTASYEKLFF.

With regard to this clone: The same CDR3 arises from other DNA sequences in this sample as well. This chain joins TRBV2 and TRBJ2-7, with D perhaps matching TRBD1 or TRBD2 (5 bases each). The V gene lost 8 bases and the J gene lost 0 bases, with 11 bases spanning the gap. CDR1 is SNHLY, CDR2 FYNNEI, per germline. CDR3 length: 13 residues. CDR3 DNA sequence: TGTGCCAGCTCTCCCGGGGCCTCCTACGAGCAGTACTTC. The encoded protein is CASSPGASYEQYF.

In its sample, this clone was seen once. This sequence joins TRBV21-1 and TRBJ1-1. TRBV21-1 is flagged as a pseudogene. The CDR3 length is 13 residues. Here the CDR3 reads CASTGRGDTEAFF. In nucleotides, the CDR3 is TGTGCCAGCACCGGACGGGGCGACACTGAAGCTTTCTTT.

The J gene is TRBJ2-7, the V gene TRBV19, with 10 bases identical to TRBD1. The germline CDR1 and CDR2 sequences are LNHDA and SQIVND (reference sequence). With V trimmed by 3 bases and J by 2 bases, 4 bases remained unmatched. The CDR3 extends over 15 amino acids. The CDR3 region is CASSMGGTGAYEQYF. DNA for the CDR3: TGTGCCAGTAGTATGGGGGGGACAGGGGCCTACGAGCAGTACTTC.

CDR3 DNA: TGCAGCGTCGCTAGGGAAGCTCGATCTTCGAACACTGAAGCTTTCTTT. Translating it yields CSVAREARSSNTEAFF. The chain couples TRBV29-1 to TRBJ1-1; D unresolved. The V gene lost 6 bases and the J gene lost 1 base, with 21 bases spanning the gap. The CDR3 has 16 amino acids. Germline V lookup: CDR1 SQVTM, CDR2 ANQGSEA.

V usage is TRBV21-1 and J usage is TRBJ2-5; TRBD2 is taken as the D call from the table, unchecked against the DNA. TRBV21-1 is designated a pseudogene. This CDR3 has 10 amino acids. CDR3 sequence reads: CAIIEGTQYF. For the CDR3, the DNA is TGTGCCATTATAGAGGGGACCCAGTACTTC.

This chain joins TRBV6-4 and TRBJ2-3, with TRBD1 matching over 9 bases. J gave up 4 bases and V 6 bases, and 5 bases lay outside the gene matches. CDR3 length: 14 amino acids. Germline CDR1 reads MRHNA; CDR2 reads SNTAGT. The CDR3, as DNA: TGTGCCAGCAGGGCGACAGGGGGGGCAGATACGCAGTATTTT. It translates to CASRATGGADTQYF.

J is TRBJ2-3 and V is TRBV6-1; 7 bases map to TRBD2. J gave up 0 bases and V 0 bases, and 3 bases lay outside the gene matches. The length of the CDR3 is 16 residues. Germline CDR1 reads MNHNS; CDR2 reads SASEGT. In DNA form, the CDR3 reads TGTGCCAGCAGTGAAGCTTGGGGGGGGAGCACAGATACGCAGTATTTT. Encoded protein: CASSEAWGGSTDTQYF.

The chain carries TRBV19 and TRBJ1-5; tentative D call: TRBD1 (5 bases). This CDR3 comprises 16 residues. Deletions cut 3 bases from V and 6 bases from J, with 18 bases between. CDR1 LNHDA and CDR2 SQIVND come from the germline V gene (reference sequence). CDR3 in amino acids: CASSIGHPDRSQPQHF. In DNA, the CDR3 is TGTGCCAGTAGTATCGGACACCCTGACCGGTCTCAGCCCCAGCATTTT.

The genes are TRBV5-1 and TRBJ1-5, with TRBD1 matching over 8 bases. This CDR3 has 14 residues. V trimming: 3 bases; J trimming: 5 bases; junction bases outside the gene matches: 4. Germline lookup yields CDR1 SGHRS and CDR2 YFSETQ. The CDR3 loop reads CASSWTGIDQPQHF. CDR3 nucleotides: TGCGCCAGCAGCTGGACAGGGATTGATCAGCCCCAGCATTTT.

The chain recombines TRBV9 with TRBJ2-2, with D unclear. V was trimmed by 2 bases and J by 2 bases, leaving 10 bases between them. The CDR3 extends over 15 amino acids. CDR1 is SGDLS, CDR2 YYNGEE, per germline. Written as DNA, the CDR3 is TGTGCCAGCAGCGTTGATCGAAGTAACACCGGGGAGCTGTTTTTT. Protein product: CASSVDRSNTGELFF. Using reference TRBV9 and TRBJ2-2 for the parts outside the CDR3, the full variable domain is DSGVTQTPKHLITATGQRVTLRCSPRSGDLSVYWYQQSLDQGLQFLIQYYNGEERAKGNILERFSAQQFPDLHSELNLSSLELGDSALYFCASSVDRSNTGELFFGEGSRLTVL.

The chain is built from TRBV6-6 and TRBJ2-3, with D possibly matching TRBD2 (6 bases). Trimming removed 2 bases at V and 3 bases at J, with 12 bases between. The CDR3 length is 15 residues. Germline CDR1 is MNHNY and CDR2 is SVGAGI (reference sequence). The CDR3 coding sequence is TGTGCCAGCAGTTACGGGGCGGGAAAGACAGATACGCAGTATTTT. Its protein is CASSYGAGKTDTQYF.

The chain employs TRBV15 and TRBJ2-7, with D perhaps matching TRBD1 or TRBD2 (5 bases each). The CDR3 contains 16 residues. Germline V gives CDR1 LNHNV, CDR2 YYDKDF (reference sequence). The V end lost 1 base, the J end lost 4 bases, and 17 bases lay between the germline ends. CDR3 protein: CATSRGGSGDRYEQYF. For the CDR3, the DNA is TGTGCCACCAGCAGAGGGGGGTCGGGCGATCGTTACGAGCAGTACTTC.

The chain employs TRBV2 and TRBJ2-2; 8 positions match TRBD1. The CDR3 spans 14 residues. Looked up from germline, CDR1 is SNHLY and CDR2 is FYNNEI. J gave up 5 bases and V 7 bases, and 6 bases lay outside the gene matches. The CDR3, as DNA: TGTGCCAGCACTATGACAGGGGATACCGGGGAGCTGTTTTTT. Protein sequence: CASTMTGDTGELFF.